This T cell receptor beta chain was captured in a study of CXCR3-negative and CXCR3-positive naive CD8 T cells. At the level of the study: About 140 million TRB reads were obtained overall (about 1.5 +/- 0.3 million per library). Whole-study results and caveats: After cryopreservation, CXCR3 expression dropped partially; most assays used fresh PBMCs. Whereas both naive subsets had comparably high diversity, memory CD8+ cells had much lower diversity.

All TRB cDNA libraries came from 5' RACE performed with UMI labels. From its re-call of the 5' RACE reads, TCRdb lists each CDR3 protein once, without DNA. Its clone listing holds more than 35,000 distinct CDR3 sequences. The germline V gene encodes CDR1 MDHEN and CDR2 SYDVKM. CDR3 length: 16 residues. This clonotype shows up as medium-sized by frequency. What it binds is not known. The source of this sequence is a human donor in good health. Some clones in this sample may be carry-over from other donors' samples. The chain carries TRBV28 and TRBJ2-2; checking the TCRdb D call of TRBD1 is not possible without DNA. The specimen was memory CD8+ T cells from blood. CDR3 sequence reads: CASRSTGTGGAGELFF. Supplemented by reference TRBV28 and TRBJ2-2, the full variable domain reads DVKVTQSSRYLVKRTGEKVFLECVQDMDHENMFWYRQDPGLGLRLIYFSYDVKMKEKGDIPEGYSVSREKKERFSLILESASTNQTSMYLCASRSTGTGGAGELFFGEGSRLTVL.